The rows below give T cell receptor beta chains drawn from one sample of a study of T cell responses to AZD1222 COVID-19 vaccine. Generated by immunoSEQ multiplex PCR, the TCRdb table keeps only in-frame clones and is missing some. The sample holds about 130,000 clones, about nine tenths seen once. The input for sequencing was peripheral blood, taken on day 0 of AZD1222 vaccination. These receptors came from an adult in good health. CDR3s include the opening cysteine and the closing phenylalanine or tryptophan. A D gene is named only where the DNA matches it firmly. Clone size, where shown, is once, few, many, or a class for clones that have expanded.

>TRBV5-1|NA|NA|TRBJ1-1
TGCGCCAGCAGCTTGGAGATTAGGGACGCTGAAGCTTTCTTT
CASSLEIRDAEAFF
>TRBV5-6|NA|NA|TRBJ1-4
TGTGCCAGCAGCCCGGGTAGGAAAGGGGGTGAAAAACTGTTTTTT
CASSPGRKGGEKLFF
>TRBV10-1|NA|few|TRBJ1-6
TGCGCCACCTCTACAGGGATGAATAATTCACCCCTCCACTTT
CATSTGMNNSPLHF
>TRBV7-2|NA|NA|TRBJ1-2
TGTGCCAGCAGTCAAGACGGGAACGTCTATGGCTACACCTTC
CASSQDGNVYGYTF
>TRBV15|NA|once|TRBJ1-4
TGTGCCACCAGCAGAGATGTAAGTGGGCGGAATAATGAAAAACTGTTTTTT
CATSRDVSGRNNEKLFF
>TRBV28|TRBD1|NA|TRBJ1-4
TGTGCCAGCAGTCCGGGACAGGTGCAGGAGAAACTGTTTTTT
CASSPGQVQEKLFF
>TRBV6-2/TRBV6-3|NA|few|TRBJ2-2
TGTGCCAGCAGTTACCTTGGGGACAAGAGGAACATGAACACCGGGGAGCTGTTTTTT
CASSYLGDKRNMNTGELFF
>TRBV5-6|TRBD1|few|TRBJ1-4
TGTGCCAGCAGCTTGCGGGCCCAGGGGGCATTTAATGAAAAACTGTTTTTT
CASSLRAQGAFNEKLFF
>TRBV7-9|NA|NA|TRBJ1-4
TGTGCCAGCAGCTTCTACAGGGCAACAACTAATGAAAAACTGTTTTTT
CASSFYRATTNEKLFF
>TRBV28|NA|NA|TRBJ1-2
TGTGCCAGCAGTTCAGGACCCCTGGGGGGCTACACCTTC
CASSSGPLGGYTF
>TRBV7-7|NA|NA|TRBJ2-5
TGTGCTCCCCCCGGGTTTCCGGAGGAGACCCAGTACTTC
CAPPGFPEETQYF
>TRBV7-9|NA|NA|TRBJ2-1
TGTGCCAGCAGCCGCGGGCTAGCTGGGTACAATGAGCAGTTCTTC
CASSRGLAGYNEQFF
>TRBV7-2|NA|NA|TRBJ1-5
TGTGCCAGCAGAGAGGGGAACGGGGATCAGCCCCAGCATTTT
CASREGNGDQPQHF
>TRBV6-5|NA|NA|TRBJ2-7
TGTGCCAGCAGTACTTGGACAGAAGACTACGAGCAGTACTTC
CASSTWTEDYEQYF
>TRBV7-8|NA|NA|TRBJ2-1
TGTGCCAGCAGCCAAAGGGGTCTGTACAATGAGCAGTTCTTC
CASSQRGLYNEQFF
>TRBV19|TRBD1|NA|TRBJ1-1
TGTGCCAGTAGTCCGGACAGGGGGAACACTGAAGCTTTCTTT
CASSPDRGNTEAFF
>TRBV18|NA|NA|TRBJ1-4
TGTGCCAGCTCACCACGGACGGGAGGTGAAAAACTGTTTTTT
CASSPRTGGEKLFF
>TRBV6-2/TRBV6-3|NA|NA|TRBJ1-4
TGTGCCAGCAGTTACAGGGCCGGTGAAAAACTGTTTTTT
CASSYRAGEKLFF
>TRBV19|NA|NA|TRBJ1-2
TGTGCCAGTAGGCAGTTGCATGGCTACACCTTC
CASRQLHGYTF
>TRBV15|NA|NA|TRBJ2-7
TGTGCCACCAGCCGAGACAGAACTCTCTACGAGCAGTACTTC
CATSRDRTLYEQYF
>TRBV29-1|NA|NA|TRBJ1-4
TGCAGCGTTGAAGAAGGGGGTTTGGCTGAAAAACTGTTTTTT
CSVEEGGLAEKLFF
>TRBV7-2|TRBD1|NA|TRBJ1-1
TGTGCCAGCAGCCTGACAGGGGAGTTGACTGAAGCTTTCTTT
CASSLTGELTEAFF
>TRBV12-5|NA|NA|TRBJ1-2
TGTGCTAGTGGTTTGATGGTCGGGGTGACGGGCGGCTACACCTTC
CASGLMVGVTGGYTF
>TRBV5-4|NA|NA|TRBJ2-1
TGTGCCAGCAGCTTGGGACCGGTAGAGATCGCCAATGAGCAGTTCTTC
CASSLGPVEIANEQFF
>TRBV3-1/TRBV3-2|TRBD1|NA|TRBJ2-7
TGTGCCAGCAGCCAAGATTTCCTTACAGGGGGCGCAACCTACGAGCAGTACTTC
CASSQDFLTGGATYEQYF
>TRBV18|TRBD1|NA|TRBJ1-3
TGTGCCAGCTCACCACGGGGACAGCTAAGCTCTGGAAACACCATATATTTT
CASSPRGQLSSGNTIYF
>TRBV10-3|NA|NA|TRBJ1-2
TGTGCCATCAGTGAGTCTAAGACGGGCAACTATGGCTACACCTTC
CAISESKTGNYGYTF
>TRBV19|NA|NA|TRBJ2-7
TGTGCCAGTAGTATCGGGACGTCCTACGAGCAGTACTTC
CASSIGTSYEQYF
>TRBV14|NA|NA|TRBJ2-7
TGTGCCAGCAGCCAAGATGCGGGGCCAGGGGACGAGCAGTACTTC
CASSQDAGPGDEQYF
>TRBV27|NA|NA|TRBJ1-6
TGTGCCAGCAGTTTAGGTACAGGGAATACTTCACCCCTCCACTTT
CASSLGTGNTSPLHF
>TRBV7-9|TRBD2|few|TRBJ2-5
TGTGCCAGCAGCCCTAAGACGGTGACTAGCGTGGAAGAGACCCAGTACTTC
CASSPKTVTSVEETQYF
>TRBV3-1/TRBV3-2|NA|NA|TRBJ2-3
TGTGCCAGCAGCCCAACCATCAGGATTGGGGCCACAGATACGCAGTATTTT
CASSPTIRIGATDTQYF
>TRBV19|NA|NA|TRBJ1-1
TGTGCCAGTAGTACAGACAGGAAGGACACTGAAGCTTTCTTT
CASSTDRKDTEAFF
>TRBV19|TRBD1|NA|TRBJ2-1
TGTGCCAGTAGATACAGACAGGGGGTGGACAATGAGCAGTTCTTC
CASRYRQGVDNEQFF
>TRBV29-1|NA|NA|TRBJ1-5
TGCAGGATTTTCTGGGGTAGCGGGGCAGGAGGTCAGCCCCAGCATTTT
CRIFWGSGAGGQPQHF
>TRBV19|NA|once|TRBJ1-1
TGTGCCAGTACCCCCTGGGGGGAACAGGGCACCACTGAAGCTTTCTTT
CASTPWGEQGTTEAFF
>TRBV24-1|NA|few|TRBJ2-5
TGTGCCACCAGTGACCCCCACCCATCCGGCCAAGAGACCCAGTACTTC
CATSDPHPSGQETQYF